This TCR beta chain was captured in a study of T cell responses to AZD1222 COVID-19 vaccine. TCRdb's copy holds only in-frame clones and misses some; the assay was immunoSEQ multiplex PCR. This sample carries some 130,000 clones, roughly 87% of them seen once, and the ten largest clones take over 1.2%. This clonotype was sampled from an adult in good health. The specimen comprised peripheral blood, sampled on day 0 of AZD1222 vaccination.

CDR3 bases: TGCAGTGCTAGAGATATCAATGGCTACACCTTC. The encoded protein is CSARDINGYTF. V usage is TRBV20-1 and J usage is TRBJ1-2; the D is unclear. Germline V gene lookup returns CDR1 DFQATT and CDR2 SNEGSKA (reference sequence). Trimming left V 0 bases short and J 6 bases short, with 5 bases between. This CDR3 has 11 residues.